The 7 T cell receptor beta chains given below trace back to one sample, sequenced in a study of blood T cell repertoires in COVID-19. Only in-frame clones appear in the TCRdb table, and some are missing; sequencing was by immunoSEQ multiplex PCR. The table shows about 250,000 clones, with about four fifths occurring only once. The specimen sequenced was PBMCs or T cells enriched from blood (not recorded which). The receptors stem from a man in his fifties who had recovered from COVID-19.

The genes are TRBV11-3 and TRBJ2-1; 8 nucleotides line up with TRBD2. The length of the CDR3 is 15 residues. The germline V gene encodes CDR1 SGHNT and CDR2 YENEEA. After removal of 5 bases from V and 15 bases from J, the junction contained 18 bases not matched to a gene. CDR3 bases: TGTGCCAGCAGCCGTCCCGGGACGGGAGGGGATTTTCCGTTCTTC. This encodes CASSRPGTGGDFPFF.

This chain connects TRBV24-1 to TRBJ2-7; TRBD1 is a possible D gene (6 bases). Germline-derived CDR1 and CDR2 are KGHDR and SFDVKD. The CDR3 runs to 15 residues. V dropped 3 bases and J dropped 5 bases, with 16 bases sitting between them. Written as DNA, the CDR3 is TGTGCCACCAGTGATACCGGGACATTATCCCACGAGCAGTACTTC. Translating it yields CATSDTGTLSHEQYF.

V usage is TRBV4-1 and J usage is TRBJ1-6; TRBD1 matches at 9 bases. The germline V gene has CDR1 MGHRA and CDR2 YSYEKL. V lost 4 bases, J lost 8 bases, and 6 bases stayed unmatched. This CDR3 has 15 residues. The CDR3 region has the DNA TGCGCCAGCAGCCCTGGACAGGGGTCGGATTCACCCCTCCACTTT. Translating gives CASSPGQGSDSPLHF.

The rearrangement joins TRBV7-3 to TRBJ1-2, with TRBD1 identical over 12 bases. Germline values: CDR1 SGHTA, CDR2 FQGTGA. Losses at the gene ends were 5 bases for V and 4 bases for J; bases not matched to a gene: 8. CDR3 length: 16 amino acids. This chain's CDR3 is CASSPGTGGAGYGYTF. CDR3 sequence (DNA): TGTGCCAGCAGCCCCGGGACAGGGGGCGCCGGCTATGGCTACACCTTC.

This chain connects TRBV28 to TRBJ1-2; D gene unclear. The germline V and J ends were trimmed by 4 bases and 6 bases, with 18 bases remaining between them. CDR1 MDHEN and CDR2 SYDVKM come from the germline V gene. CDR3 length: 15 amino acids. The CDR3 loop reads CASSSAQAPTNGYTF. Written as DNA, the CDR3 is TGTGCCAGCAGTTCCGCCCAGGCCCCGACGAATGGCTACACCTTC.

The chain links TRBV4-1 to TRBJ1-4, with 8 bases matching TRBD1. The CDR3 consists of 17 residues. The trim removed 3 bases at V and 3 bases at J, leaving 9 bases unmatched. Germline lookup yields CDR1 MGHRA and CDR2 YSYEKL. CDR3 region: CASSQPSRGRPNEKLFF. As DNA, the CDR3 is TGCGCCAGCAGCCAGCCGTCCAGGGGGCGCCCTAATGAAAAACTGTTTTTT.

V is TRBV9 and J is TRBJ2-7; 10 positions agree with TRBD1. Germline assignment: CDR1 SGDLS and CDR2 YYNGEE. The CDR3 has 14 residues. V was pared by 3 bases and J by 4 bases, with 4 bases of the junction left unmatched. CDR3 nucleotides: TGTGCCAGCAGCGAGTCGGGACAGGGGTACGAGCAGTACTTC. Amino acids: CASSESGQGYEQYF.